The clone carrying this T cell receptor beta chain has only one observation. The CDR3 is 14 amino acids. Germline trimming cut 5 bases from V and 7 bases from J; bases unmatched to any gene: 7. Germline lookup yields CDR1 LNHDA and CDR2 SQIVND (reference sequence). This sample was taken from a study of shared clonotypes between healthy human individuals. The repertoire was sequenced with immunoSEQ multiplex PCR; TCRdb's copy has only in-frame clones and lacks some. The data hold some 1.5 million clones, with 95% to 99% observed a single time. The TCR was taken from a man aged 25 to 40 in good health. The V and J genes are TRBV19 and TRBJ2-2; 7 nucleotides line up with TRBD1. Sequenced input: naive CD4+ T cells sorted from blood. Stated subset: CD45RA+ positively selected. CDR3 coding DNA: TGTGCCAGTAGTGACAGGGTGGGCGTCGGGGAGCTGTTTTTT. It is translated as CASSDRVGVGELFF. The full variable domain, in which reference TRBV19 and TRBJ2-2 provide the parts outside the CDR3, is DGGITQSPKYLFRKEGQNVTLSCEQNLNHDAMYWYRQDPGQGLRLIYYSQIVNDFQKGDIAEGYSVSREKKESFPLTVTSAQKNPTAFYLCASSDRVGVGELFFGEGSRLTVL.